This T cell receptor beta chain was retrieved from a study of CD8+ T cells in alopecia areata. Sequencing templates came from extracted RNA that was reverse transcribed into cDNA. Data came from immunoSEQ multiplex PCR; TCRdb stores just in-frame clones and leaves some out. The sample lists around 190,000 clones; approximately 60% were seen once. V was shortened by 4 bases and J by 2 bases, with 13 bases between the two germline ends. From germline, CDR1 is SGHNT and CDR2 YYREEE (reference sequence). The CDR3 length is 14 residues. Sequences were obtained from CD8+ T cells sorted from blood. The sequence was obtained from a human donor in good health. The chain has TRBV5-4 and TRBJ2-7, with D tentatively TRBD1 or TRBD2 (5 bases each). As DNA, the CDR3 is TGTGCCAGCAGCCCCGGGGCGGTAGCCTACGAGCAGTACTTC. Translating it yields CASSPGAVAYEQYF. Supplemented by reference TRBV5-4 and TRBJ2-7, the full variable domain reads ETGVTQSPTHLIKTRGQQVTLRCSSQSGHNTVSWYQQALGQGPQFIFQYYREEENGRGNFPPRFSGLQFPNYSSELNVNALELDDSALYLCASSPGAVAYEQYFGPGTRLTVT.